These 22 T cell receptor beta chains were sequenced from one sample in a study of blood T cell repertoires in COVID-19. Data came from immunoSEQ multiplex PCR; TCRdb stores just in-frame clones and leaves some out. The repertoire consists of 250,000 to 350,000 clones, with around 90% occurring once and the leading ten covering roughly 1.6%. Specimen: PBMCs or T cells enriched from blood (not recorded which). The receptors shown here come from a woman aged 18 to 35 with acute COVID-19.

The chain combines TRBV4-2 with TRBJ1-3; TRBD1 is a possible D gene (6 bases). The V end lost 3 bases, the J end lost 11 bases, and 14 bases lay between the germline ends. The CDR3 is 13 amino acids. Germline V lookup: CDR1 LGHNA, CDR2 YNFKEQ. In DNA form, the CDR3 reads TGTGCCAGCAGCCAGGGGGCGCAGTTTCCCATATATTTT. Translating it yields CASSQGAQFPIYF.

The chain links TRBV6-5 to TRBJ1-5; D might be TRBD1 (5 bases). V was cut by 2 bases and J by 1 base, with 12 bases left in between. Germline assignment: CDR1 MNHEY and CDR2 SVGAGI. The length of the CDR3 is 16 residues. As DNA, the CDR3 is TGTGCCAGCAGTTACCAAGCGGGACCGAGCAATCAGCCCCAGCATTTT. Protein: CASSYQAGPSNQPQHF.

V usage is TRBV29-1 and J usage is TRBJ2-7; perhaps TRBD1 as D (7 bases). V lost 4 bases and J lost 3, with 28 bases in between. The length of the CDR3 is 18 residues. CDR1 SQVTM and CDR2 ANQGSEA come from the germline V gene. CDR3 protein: CSVGRILPTGTRFYEQYF. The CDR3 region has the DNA TGCAGCGTTGGCCGAATTCTGCCGACAGGGACTCGATTCTACGAGCAGTACTTC.

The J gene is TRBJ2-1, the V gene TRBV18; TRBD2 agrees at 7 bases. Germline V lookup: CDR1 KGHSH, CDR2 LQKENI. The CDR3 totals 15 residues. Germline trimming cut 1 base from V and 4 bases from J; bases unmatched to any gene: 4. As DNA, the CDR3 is TGTGCCAGCTCACCACGGGACTATTTTTACAATGAGCAGTTCTTC. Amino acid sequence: CASSPRDYFYNEQFF.

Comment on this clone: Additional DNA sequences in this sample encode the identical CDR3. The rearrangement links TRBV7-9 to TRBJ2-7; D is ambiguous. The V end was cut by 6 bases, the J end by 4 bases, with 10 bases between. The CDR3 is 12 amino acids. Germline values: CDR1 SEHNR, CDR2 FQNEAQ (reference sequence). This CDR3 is CASSQLSYEQYF. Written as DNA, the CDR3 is TGTGCCAGCAGTCAACTTTCTTACGAGCAGTACTTC.

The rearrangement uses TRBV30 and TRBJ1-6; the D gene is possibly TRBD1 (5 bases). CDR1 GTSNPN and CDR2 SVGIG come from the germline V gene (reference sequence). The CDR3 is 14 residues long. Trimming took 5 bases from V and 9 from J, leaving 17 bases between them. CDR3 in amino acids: CAWSQGPIGSPLHF. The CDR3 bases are TGTGCCTGGTCCCAGGGCCCGATTGGTTCACCCCTCCACTTT.

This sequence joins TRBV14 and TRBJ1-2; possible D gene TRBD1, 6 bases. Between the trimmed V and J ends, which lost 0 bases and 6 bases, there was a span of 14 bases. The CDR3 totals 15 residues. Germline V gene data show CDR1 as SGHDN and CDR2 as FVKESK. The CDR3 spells CASSQDLQGVHGYTF. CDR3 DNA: TGTGCCAGCAGCCAAGATTTACAGGGTGTGCATGGCTACACCTTC.

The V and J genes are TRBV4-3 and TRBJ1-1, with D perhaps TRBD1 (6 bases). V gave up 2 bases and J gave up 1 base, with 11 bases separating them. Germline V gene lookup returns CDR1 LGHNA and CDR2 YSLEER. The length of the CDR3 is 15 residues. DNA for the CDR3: TGCGCCAGCAGCCAATCCGAGACAGGGAACACTGAAGCTTTCTTT. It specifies CASSQSETGNTEAFF.

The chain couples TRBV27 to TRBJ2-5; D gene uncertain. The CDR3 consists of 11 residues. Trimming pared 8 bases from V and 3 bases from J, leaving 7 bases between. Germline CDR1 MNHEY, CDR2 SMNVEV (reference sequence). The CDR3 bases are TGTGCCAGCCGAAACAAAGAGACCCAGTACTTC. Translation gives CASRNKETQYF.

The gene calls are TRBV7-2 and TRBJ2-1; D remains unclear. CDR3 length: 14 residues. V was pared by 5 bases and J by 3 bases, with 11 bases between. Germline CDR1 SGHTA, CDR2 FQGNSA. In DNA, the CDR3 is TGTGCCAGCAGCCCCCGGGTCCTCTACAATGAGCAGTTCTTC. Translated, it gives CASSPRVLYNEQFF.

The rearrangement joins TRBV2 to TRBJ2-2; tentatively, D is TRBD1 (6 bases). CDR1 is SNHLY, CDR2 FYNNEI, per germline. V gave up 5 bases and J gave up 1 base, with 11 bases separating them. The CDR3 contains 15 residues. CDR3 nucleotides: TGTGCCAGCAGTCTGACAGGCAGGAACACCGGGGAGCTGTTTTTT. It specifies CASSLTGRNTGELFF. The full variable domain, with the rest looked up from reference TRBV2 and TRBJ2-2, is EPEVTQTPSHQVTQMGQEVILRCVPISNHLYFYWYRQILGQKVEFLVSFYNNEISEKSEIFDDQFSVERPDGSNFTLKIRSTKLEDSAMYFCASSLTGRNTGELFFGEGSRLTVL.

This CDR3 reads CASSRTSGSYNEQFF. CDR3 in DNA: TGTGCCAGCAGCCGTACTAGCGGGAGTTACAATGAGCAGTTCTTC. The rearrangement uses TRBV7-6 and TRBJ2-1; 11 bases are a match to TRBD2. The CDR3 contains 15 residues. The trim removed 5 bases at V and 4 bases at J, leaving 4 bases unmatched. Germline V lookup: CDR1 SGHVS, CDR2 FNYEAQ.

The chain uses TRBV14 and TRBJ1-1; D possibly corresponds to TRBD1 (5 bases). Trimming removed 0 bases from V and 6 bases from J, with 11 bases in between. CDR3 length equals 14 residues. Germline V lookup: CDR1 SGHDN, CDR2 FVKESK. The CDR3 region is CASSQDRVGPEAFF. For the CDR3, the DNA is TGTGCCAGCAGCCAAGACAGGGTGGGCCCTGAAGCTTTCTTT.

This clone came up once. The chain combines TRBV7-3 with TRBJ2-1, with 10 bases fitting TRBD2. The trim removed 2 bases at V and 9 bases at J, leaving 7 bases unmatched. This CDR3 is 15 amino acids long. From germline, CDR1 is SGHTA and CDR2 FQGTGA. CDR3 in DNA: TGTGCCAGCAGCTTATTGTCTAGCGGGAGTACTGAGCAGTTCTTC. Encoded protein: CASSLLSSGSTEQFF.

The CDR3 is CASSYSRGTISYEQYF. The CDR3 DNA follows: TGTGCCAGCAGTTACTCGAGGGGGACGATATCCTACGAGCAGTACTTC. This chain links TRBV6-5 with TRBJ2-7, with D tentatively TRBD1 (6 bases). CDR1 is MNHEY, CDR2 SVGAGI, per germline. Trimming pared 0 bases from V and 1 base from J, leaving 13 bases between. The CDR3 loop spans 16 amino acids.

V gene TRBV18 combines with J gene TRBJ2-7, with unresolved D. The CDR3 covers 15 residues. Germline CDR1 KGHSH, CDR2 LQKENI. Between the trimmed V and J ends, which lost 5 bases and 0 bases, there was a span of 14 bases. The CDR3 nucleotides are TGTGCCAGCTCAAGGTGGGCAGAGAGCTCCTACGAGCAGTACTTC. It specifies CASSRWAESSYEQYF.

The CDR3 DNA follows: TGTGCCATCACAGGGGTGGACACAGATACGCAGTATTTT. As protein: CAITGVDTDTQYF. V is TRBV10-3 and J is TRBJ2-3, with a weak D call TRBD1 (6 bases). V lost 7 bases and J lost 2, with 10 bases in between. Germline CDR1 ENHRY, CDR2 SYGVKD. CDR3 size: 13 residues.

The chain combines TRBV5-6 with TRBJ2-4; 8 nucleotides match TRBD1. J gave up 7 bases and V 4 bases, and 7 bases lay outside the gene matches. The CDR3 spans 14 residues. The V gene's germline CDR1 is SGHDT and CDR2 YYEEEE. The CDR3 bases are TGTGCCAGCAGCCTCCAACAGGGGGTGAACATTCAGTACTTC. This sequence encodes CASSLQQGVNIQYF.

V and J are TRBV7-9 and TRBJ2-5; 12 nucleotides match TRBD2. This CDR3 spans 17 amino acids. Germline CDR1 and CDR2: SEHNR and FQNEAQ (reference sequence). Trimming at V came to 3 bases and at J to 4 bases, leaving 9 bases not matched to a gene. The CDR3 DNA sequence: TGTGCCAGCAGCTTCTCTTCGCTAGCGGGAGGGTTAGAGACCCAGTACTTC. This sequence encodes CASSFSSLAGGLETQYF. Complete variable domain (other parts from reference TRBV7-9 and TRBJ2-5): DTGVSQNPRHKITKRGQNVTFRCDPISEHNRLYWYRQTLGQGPEFLTYFQNEAQLEKSRLLSDRFSAERPKGSFSTLEIQRTEQGDSAMYLCASSFSSLAGGLETQYFGPGTRLLVL.

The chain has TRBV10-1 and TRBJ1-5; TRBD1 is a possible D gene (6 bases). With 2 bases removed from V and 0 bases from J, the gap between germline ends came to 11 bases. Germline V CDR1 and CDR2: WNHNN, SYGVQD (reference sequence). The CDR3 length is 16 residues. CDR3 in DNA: TGCGCCAGCAGTGAGCCCGGACAGAATAGCAATCAGCCCCAGCATTTT. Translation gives CASSEPGQNSNQPQHF.

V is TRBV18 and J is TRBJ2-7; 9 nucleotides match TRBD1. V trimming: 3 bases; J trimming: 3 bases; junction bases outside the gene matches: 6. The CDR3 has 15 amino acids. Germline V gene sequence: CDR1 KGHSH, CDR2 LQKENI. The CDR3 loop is CASSPRTGVGYEQYF. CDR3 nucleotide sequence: TGTGCCAGCTCACCCCGGACAGGGGTAGGCTACGAGCAGTACTTC.

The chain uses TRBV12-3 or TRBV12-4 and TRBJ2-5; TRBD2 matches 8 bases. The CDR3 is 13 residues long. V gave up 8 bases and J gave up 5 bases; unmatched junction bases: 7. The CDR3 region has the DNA TGTGCCAGCGGCTTTCCGGGGGGGGAGACCCAGTACTTC. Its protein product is CASGFPGGETQYF.